This TCR beta chain was identified in a study of OX40 agonist ivuxolimab in advanced cancers. Overall study context: From about 20 to 80 years was the age range, with a mean of around 56 years, and approximately 80% were male. The study's findings and limits: Not determined was the antigen specificity of the expanded peripheral T cells.

The method was immunoSEQ multiplex PCR; TCRdb's version includes in-frame clones alone and lacks a portion of them. The data hold about 73,000 clones, with 70% to 90% observed a single time. On this clone: The antigen is unknown.

The CDR3 sequence is 14 residues long. Trimming at V came to 4 bases and at J to 5 bases, leaving 6 bases not matched to a gene. Germline loops: CDR1 SNHLY, CDR2 FYNNEI. V usage is TRBV2 and J usage is TRBJ2-5; 8 bases agree with TRBD1. The sequencing here drew on CD4+ or CD8+ T cells sorted from blood, taken in a trial of the OX40 agonist ivuxolimab. The receptor was derived from an adult with an advanced solid tumor such as melanoma, head and neck, liver or kidney cancer. The CDR3: CASSAGQAGETQYF. CDR3 coding DNA: TGTGCCAGCAGTGCGGGACAGGCCGGCGAGACCCAGTACTTC.